This T cell receptor (beta chain) was captured by sequencing in a study of cytomegalovirus exposure and HLA in healthy donors. The PCR was carried out with 60 Vbeta primers and 13 Jbeta primers. Some clones are missing from TCRdb's copy, which holds only in-frame ones; the method was immunoSEQ multiplex PCR. Found here are 160,000 or so clones, about 72% of them singletons; the top ten hold 1.1% to 1.5%. Study outcomes and limitations: A cluster of highly shared sequence variants was likely a sequencing artifact.

The CDR3 contains 13 residues. CDR1 is SGHNT, CDR2 YYREEE, per germline (reference sequence). With 0 bases removed from V and 8 bases from J, the gap between germline ends came to 9 bases. A word on this clone: Its specificity is not known.

The material sequenced was PBMCs. This receptor was taken from a male donor in good health and CMV-seronegative. The V call is TRBV5-4, the J call TRBJ1-5, with D uncertain. The CDR3 sequence is CASSLDREEPQHF. CDR3 DNA: TGTGCCAGCAGCTTGGACCGAGAAGAGCCCCAGCATTTT.